This T cell receptor beta chain originates from a study of neurological immune-mediated disorders. A single record per CDR3 protein comes from TCRdb applying MiXCR to the 5' RACE reads. Of roughly 80,000 distinct CDR3 sequences in the sample, almost 6% were seen once. The time point is: longitudinal time-point 2. For the unsorted libraries, 2 million PBMCs stored at -80 C served as input. V was cut by 5 bases and J by 8 bases, with 22 bases left in between. The CDR3 is made up of 15 amino acids. CDR1 is DFQATT and CDR2 is SNEGSKA in the germline V gene (reference sequence). Ten or more counts support this clonotype.

The source is a woman in her fifties or sixties with multiple sclerosis. Sequencing was carried out using PBMCs. The chain couples TRBV20-1 to TRBJ2-1, with D possibly matching TRBD1 (6 bases). The CDR3 loop is CSASKSTGPRDEQFF. The CDR3 DNA reads as TGCAGTGCTTCGAAATCGACAGGTCCCCGCGATGAGCAGTTCTTC.